Following are 20 T cell receptor beta chains from one sample sequenced in a study of cytomegalovirus exposure and HLA in healthy donors. 13 Jbeta primers and 60 Vbeta primers were used for the PCR. The repertoire was sequenced with immunoSEQ multiplex PCR; TCRdb's copy has only in-frame clones and lacks some. In the table there are under 250,000 clones, approximately 82% of which are singletons. Sequenced material: PBMCs. The source of these receptors is a man between 18 and 29 years old in good health and CMV-seronegative.

The chain recombines TRBV30 with TRBJ2-1; TRBD2 might be the D (5 bases). The CDR3 is 13 residues long. V shed 2 bases and J shed 5 bases, with 10 bases lying between them. CDR1 GTSNPN and CDR2 SVGIG come from the germline V gene (reference sequence). The CDR3 region is CAWSITGDNEQFF. CDR3 in DNA: TGTGCCTGGAGTATTACCGGGGACAATGAGCAGTTCTTC.

The V and J genes are TRBV6-4 and TRBJ1-2, with 7 bases aligning to TRBD1. With 5 bases clipped from V and 8 bases from J, the junction kept 5 bases outside the gene matches. Per the germline V gene, CDR1 is MRHNA and CDR2 is SNTAGT. The CDR3 runs 12 residues. In nucleotides, the CDR3 is TGTGCCAGCAGTAGACAGGGTGGAGGCTACACCTTC. The encoded protein is CASSRQGGGYTF.

V is TRBV30 and J is TRBJ1-2; no definite D call. The germline CDR1 and CDR2 sequences are GTSNPN and SVGIG (reference sequence). The CDR3 runs to 14 residues. With 0 bases removed from V and 8 bases from J, the gap between germline ends came to 16 bases. CDR3 in DNA: TGTGCCTGGAGTGTATACGTAGGTACAGCCGGCTACACCTTC. Amino acids: CAWSVYVGTAGYTF.

The chain links TRBV7-8 to TRBJ2-5, with a tentative D call TRBD2 (5 bases). The CDR3 extends over 15 amino acids. Germline-derived CDR1 and CDR2 are SGHVS and FQNEAQ. Trimming took off 5 bases at V and 1 base at J, with 14 bases between the two ends. This CDR3 reads CASSKERYPQETQYF. The CDR3, as DNA: TGTGCCAGCAGCAAGGAGCGGTACCCCCAAGAGACCCAGTACTTC.

Note on this clone: Other DNA sequences from this sample encode an identical CDR3 as well. The CDR3, as DNA: TGCGCCAGCAGCCAAGATCGACGAGGCACTGAAGCTTTCTTT. Translation: CASSQDRRGTEAFF. The rearrangement links TRBV4-1 to TRBJ1-1; the D is unclear. The CDR3 extends over 14 amino acids. CDR1 and CDR2 from the germline V gene are MGHRA and YSYEKL. V gave up 0 bases and J gave up 4 bases, with 9 bases separating them.

This chain uses TRBV6-5 with TRBJ1-2; D is perhaps TRBD1 (5 bases). Trimming stripped 0 bases from V and 5 bases from J, with 13 bases between. This CDR3 region has 15 residues. Germline CDR1 and CDR2: MNHEY and SVGAGI. In DNA form, the CDR3 reads TGTGCCAGCAGTTACTCGGGGGGAACCTATTATGGCTACACCTTC. Translated, it gives CASSYSGGTYYGYTF.

The J gene is TRBJ2-5, the V gene TRBV5-1; 8 bases match TRBD2. The CDR3 totals 14 residues. CDR1 is SGHRS and CDR2 is YFSETQ in the germline V gene. V was clipped by 3 bases and J by 4 bases; unmatched bases: 5. In DNA form, the CDR3 reads TGCGCCAGCAGCTCCGGGGGGGGAAGAGAGACCCAGTACTTC. It yields the protein CASSSGGGRETQYF.

The chain joins TRBV27 to TRBJ2-5, with a tentative D call TRBD2 (6 bases). The CDR3 is 15 residues long. Between the trimmed V and J ends, which lost 3 bases and 0 bases, there was a span of 11 bases. CDR1 is MNHEY and CDR2 is SMNVEV in the germline V gene (reference sequence). The CDR3 sequence: CASSFRAGNQETQYF. The CDR3 bases are TGTGCCAGCAGTTTCCGAGCGGGTAACCAAGAGACCCAGTACTTC.

This rearrangement joins TRBV10-3 to TRBJ2-7; D call uncertain. This CDR3 comprises 13 residues. V was pared by 4 bases and J by 3 bases, with 10 bases between. Germline values: CDR1 ENHRY, CDR2 SYGVKD. CDR3 sequence (DNA): TGTGCCATCAGTGTCGCCAGAGGCTACGAGCAGTACTTC. It translates to CAISVARGYEQYF.

The CDR3 DNA is TGCAGCGTTGTGGGCCCTGAAGCTTTCTTT. Its protein product is CSVVGPEAFF. V gene TRBV29-1 combines with J gene TRBJ1-1; D not resolved. V lost 4 bases to trimming and J lost 6 bases, with 6 bases between them. This CDR3 has 10 residues. Germline V gene sequence: CDR1 SQVTM, CDR2 ANQGSEA.

V and J are TRBV28 and TRBJ1-4; D gene uncertain. The CDR3 extends over 14 amino acids. V lost 2 bases and J lost 6, with 10 bases in between. Germline loops: CDR1 MDHEN, CDR2 SYDVKM. The CDR3: CASSLTAAYEKLFF. CDR3 nucleotide sequence: TGTGCCAGCAGTTTAACAGCGGCCTATGAAAAACTGTTTTTT.

This clone was detected a few times. This chain uses TRBV7-3 with TRBJ2-1; a weak D match, TRBD1 (5 bases). Between the trimmed V and J ends, which lost 3 bases and 5 bases, there was a span of 8 bases. The CDR3 has 13 residues. Germline CDR1 SGHTA, CDR2 FQGTGA. The DNA for the CDR3 is TGTGCCAGCAGCTTTGACAGAGACAATGAGCAGTTCTTC. This translates into CASSFDRDNEQFF. The full variable domain, rest sourced from reference TRBV7-3 and TRBJ2-1, is GAGVSQTPSNKVTEKGKYVELRCDPISGHTALYWYRQSLGQGPEFLIYFQGTGAADDSGLPNDRFFAVRPEGSVSTLKIQRTERGDSAVYLCASSFDRDNEQFFGPGTRLTVL.

The chain couples TRBV5-8 to TRBJ2-5, with D maybe TRBD2 (6 bases). This CDR3 contains 15 residues. V gave up 4 bases and J gave up 7 bases, with 20 bases separating them. The germline gives CDR1 SGHTS, CDR2 YDEGEE. As DNA, the CDR3 is TGTGCCAGCAGCCCCAGACTAGAGCCAAGGAGGACCCAGTACTTC. Encoded protein: CASSPRLEPRRTQYF.

This sequence joins TRBV18 and TRBJ2-5, with 8 bases aligning to TRBD1. The CDR3 contains 14 residues. V trimming: 6 bases; J trimming: 5 bases; junction bases outside the gene matches: 8. CDR1 KGHSH and CDR2 LQKENI come from the germline V gene. The CDR3 region has the DNA TGTGCCAGCTCGCGGGACAGGCGATCGGAGACCCAGTACTTC. Translated, it gives CASSRDRRSETQYF.

The rearrangement joins TRBV2 to TRBJ1-5, with 10 bases identical to TRBD1. The CDR3 has 14 residues. CDR1 and CDR2 (germline): SNHLY, FYNNEI. After removal of 6 bases from V and 7 bases from J, the junction contained 6 bases not matched to a gene. The CDR3 DNA sequence: TGTGCCAGCAGAGCCGGACAGGGGGGACAGCCCCAGCATTTT. Translation: CASRAGQGGQPQHF.

The chain couples TRBV15 to TRBJ1-2; D is undetermined. This CDR3 has 13 residues. V dropped 1 base and J dropped 1 base, with 4 bases sitting between them. Germline-derived CDR1 and CDR2 are LNHNV and YYDKDF (reference sequence). CDR3 sequence (DNA): TGTGCCACCAGCAGAGGTATTAACTATGGCTACACCTTC. As protein: CATSRGINYGYTF.

This sequence joins TRBV9 and TRBJ2-1, with a weak D call TRBD1 (5 bases). The CDR3 length is 12 residues. Deletions cut 2 bases from V and 8 bases from J, with 8 bases between. From germline, CDR1 is SGDLS and CDR2 YYNGEE. CDR3 nucleotide sequence: TGTGCCAGCAGCGTTTCAGGGTATGAGCAGTTCTTC. It yields the protein CASSVSGYEQFF.

CDR3 coding DNA: TGTGCCAGCAGCGTAGAAGCGGGAAACCAAGAGACCCAGTACTTC. This encodes CASSVEAGNQETQYF. The chain recombines TRBV9 with TRBJ2-5; 7 positions match TRBD2. The length of the CDR3 is 15 residues. V was clipped by 0 bases and J by 0 bases; unmatched bases: 2. The germline V gene has CDR1 SGDLS and CDR2 YYNGEE.

The CDR3: CASSLEWDQGNQETQYF. The CDR3 DNA is TGTGCCAGCAGCTTAGAGTGGGACCAGGGGAACCAAGAGACCCAGTACTTC. The chain joins TRBV7-8 to TRBJ2-5, with a tentative D call TRBD1 (6 bases). The CDR3 runs to 17 residues. Trimming pared 1 base from V and 0 bases from J, leaving 15 bases between. CDR1 SGHVS and CDR2 FQNEAQ come from the germline V gene.

In its sample, this clone was seen a few times. The chain uses TRBV27 and TRBJ1-5; no definite D call. Trimming cost V 8 bases and J 4 bases, with 6 bases left between them. In germline, CDR1 is MNHEY, CDR2 SMNVEV (reference sequence). The CDR3 has 11 amino acids. The CDR3 reads CASGGNQPQHF. CDR3 DNA sequence: TGTGCCAGCGGAGGGAATCAGCCCCAGCATTTT.